This TCR beta chain was profiled in a study of blood T cell repertoires in COVID-19. Overall study context: From the United States, Italy and Spain came samples of acute and convalescent COVID-19. T cells, B-cell-depleted T cells, or PBMCs supplied cDNA or gDNA.

Authors' methods: Scientists estimated how many nucleated cells there were by amplifying reference gene primers. Here immunoSEQ multiplex PCR was the method, and the copy in TCRdb shows in-frame clones only, minus some. D and trimming come from the DNA, and the V and J calls and clone size come from that table. The sample has around 60,000 clones, 60% to 85% seen once. The V gene lost 5 bases and the J gene lost 2 bases, with 13 bases spanning the gap. The CDR3 length is 15 residues. Germline V gene lookup returns CDR1 MDHEN and CDR2 SYDVKM. The sequence derives from a human donor in a cohort sampled during active COVID-19. The chain uses TRBV28 and TRBJ2-1; D perhaps matches TRBD1 (6 bases). Specimen: peripheral blood. CDR3 loop: CASSITGMTYNEQFF. CDR3 nucleotides: TGTGCCAGCAGTATTACAGGGATGACCTACAATGAGCAGTTCTTC. The full variable domain, in which reference TRBV28 and TRBJ2-1 provide the parts outside the CDR3, is DVKVTQSSRYLVKRTGEKVFLECVQDMDHENMFWYRQDPGLGLRLIYFSYDVKMKEKGDIPEGYSVSREKKERFSLILESASTNQTSMYLCASSITGMTYNEQFFGPGTRLTVL.